This is a list of T cell receptor beta chains from one sample in a study of blood T cell repertoires in COVID-19. TCRdb's copy holds only in-frame clones and misses some; the assay was immunoSEQ multiplex PCR. The sample holds about 230,000 clones, 80% to 85% seen once. The specimen was peripheral blood. These receptors were obtained from a man between 50 and 59 years old with active or convalescent COVID-19. The CDR3 runs from the conserved cysteine through the conserved F or W. D genes are given only for firm matches. A row's size may be missing; if present it is once, few, many or a size class.

d_gene,v_gene,j_gene,abundance,CDR3nt,CDR3aa
.,TRBV5-1,TRBJ2-7,.,TGCGCCAGCAGCTTCTATATCGGGTCCTACGAGCAGTACTTC,CASSFYIGSYEQYF
TRBD2,TRBV5-1,TRBJ2-5,many,TGCGCCAGCACCTTAACTAGCGGGGCAGAGACCCAGTACTTC,CASTLTSGAETQYF
TRBD1,TRBV10-2,TRBJ1-6,few,TGCGCCAGCAGACCCGGGACAGGGAGTTCACCCCTCCACTTT,CASRPGTGSSPLHF
TRBD1,TRBV30,TRBJ1-4,few,TGTGCCTGGAGTCTACGACAGGGGGCTGAAAAACTGTTTTTT,CAWSLRQGAEKLFF
TRBD1,TRBV28,TRBJ2-7,.,TGTGCCAGCAGTTTCGGGACAGGGGGCATTGGCGAGCAGTACTTC,CASSFGTGGIGEQYF
.,TRBV5-6,TRBJ1-1,.,TGTGCCAGCAGCTTGTTAAACACTGAAGCTTTCTTT,CASSLLNTEAFF
.,TRBV5-1,TRBJ1-1,.,TGCGCCAGCAGCCCCTACCGGGACACCTTTGGAGGCACTGAAGCTTTCTTT,CASSPYRDTFGGTEAFF
.,TRBV10-3,TRBJ2-3,.,TGTGCCATCAGTGAAGGAGGGGCAATAGGAGATACGCAGTATTTT,CAISEGGAIGDTQYF
.,TRBV12-3/TRBV12-4,TRBJ2-7,few,TGTGCCAGCAGTTTAGACAGGTTCTACGAGCAGTACTTC,CASSLDRFYEQYF
.,TRBV3-1/TRBV3-2,TRBJ1-2,.,TGTGCCAGCAGCCCAGGAACTAACTATGGCTACACCTTC,CASSPGTNYGYTF
.,TRBV15,TRBJ2-7,few,TGTGCCACCAGCAGAGAGGGGCGCGGCGTCGAGCAGTACTTC,CATSREGRGVEQYF
TRBD1,TRBV28,TRBJ1-2,once,TGTGCCACCCGACAGGGAGGCGACTATGGCTACACCTTC,CATRQGGDYGYTF
TRBD1,TRBV6-5,TRBJ1-4,once,TGTGCCAGCAGGCCAGGGGGCTCGAATGAAAAACTGTTTTTT,CASRPGGSNEKLFF
.,TRBV6-5,TRBJ1-3,few,TGTGCCAGCAGACCAAGCACTGGAAACACCATATATTTT,CASRPSTGNTIYF
TRBD2,TRBV4-1,TRBJ2-7,.,TGCGCCAGCAGCCTAAACCTCGGGGGGGTCCCCTACGAGCAGTACTTC,CASSLNLGGVPYEQYF
TRBD2,TRBV14,TRBJ2-1,.,TGTGCCAGCAGCCAAAGGGGGGGACTAGGCTTGAATGAGCAGTTCTTC,CASSQRGGLGLNEQFF
TRBD1,TRBV7-2,TRBJ2-4,.,TGTGCCAGCAGCTTATCCCCCCCTAGACAGGGCAAAAACATTCAGTACTTC,CASSLSPPRQGKNIQYF
TRBD1,TRBV5-6,TRBJ1-1,.,TGTGCCAGCAGCCCGGACAGGGGTTCCCCGAACACTGAAGCTTTCTTT,CASSPDRGSPNTEAFF
.,TRBV7-2,TRBJ1-6,.,TGTGCCAGCAGCGCGAGGGAACTGGTATCACCCCTCCACTTT,CASSARELVSPLHF
TRBD1,TRBV7-7,TRBJ2-5,.,TGTGCCAGCAGCGCCCTACAGGGGAGTGAAGGGACCCAGTACTTC,CASSALQGSEGTQYF
.,TRBV19,TRBJ1-1,few,TGTGCCAGTAGTCAACAGGGAACGAACACTGAAGCTTTCTTT,CASSQQGTNTEAFF
TRBD2,TRBV30,TRBJ2-2,.,TGTGCCTGGAGTGGACTAGCGGGGGGGCCAACCGGGGAGCTGTTTTTT,CAWSGLAGGPTGELFF
TRBD2,TRBV5-1,TRBJ2-1,.,TGCGCCAGCAGTCCTGGTAGCGGGGGGCGTAATGAGCAGTTCTTC,CASSPGSGGRNEQFF
TRBD1,TRBV18,TRBJ2-7,.,TGTGCCAGCTCACCTGAGTCTGCGACAGGGGGAAAGTACTTC,CASSPESATGGKYF
.,TRBV27,TRBJ1-1,.,TGTGCCAGCAGTTTATCCAGGAACACTGAAGCTTTCTTT,CASSLSRNTEAFF
TRBD1,TRBV3-1/TRBV3-2,TRBJ1-2,.,TGTGCCAGCAGCCATTGGGACAGCAGTAACTATGGCTACACCTTC,CASSHWDSSNYGYTF
.,TRBV25-1,TRBJ1-4,.,TGTGCCAGCAGGGATACAGGGTACCCTGAAAAACTGTTTTTT,CASRDTGYPEKLFF
.,TRBV30,TRBJ2-3,.,TGTGCCTGGAGTTTGCGAGCGGCTAGCACAGATACGCAGTATTTT,CAWSLRAASTDTQYF
.,TRBV11-2,TRBJ1-1,.,TGTGCCAGCAGCCTAACGGGGGGTTTACTCATGAACACTGAAGCTTTCTTT,CASSLTGGLLMNTEAFF
TRBD1,TRBV5-4,TRBJ1-2,few,TGTGCCAGCAGCTCCCCCCGGGACAGGGAGCACTATGGCTACACCTTC,CASSSPRDREHYGYTF
.,TRBV2,TRBJ1-4,.,TGTGCCAGCAGTGAAACCCTGGCAGGGAAGGGGAAACTGTTTTTT,CASSETLAGKGKLFF
.,TRBV5-8,TRBJ2-5,once,TGTGCCAGCAGGCCTCGGGGGTTAGAGACCCAGTACTTC,CASRPRGLETQYF
TRBD1,TRBV11-2,TRBJ1-5,.,TGTGCCAGCAGCAATGACAGGGGAAATCAGCCCCAGCATTTT,CASSNDRGNQPQHF
TRBD1,TRBV3-1/TRBV3-2,TRBJ1-2,few,TGTGCCAGCAGCCAAGAGAACAGGGGTAACTATGGCTACACCTTC,CASSQENRGNYGYTF
TRBD2,TRBV2,TRBJ2-1,.,TGTGCCAGAGGGGGAAGCGGGGGGCCCTACAATGAGCAGTTCTTC,CARGGSGGPYNEQFF
.,TRBV7-2,TRBJ1-1,once,TGTGCCAGCAGCCCGCGAATCGTGGCAGGGGCTTCAGCTTTCTTT,CASSPRIVAGASAFF
.,TRBV3-1/TRBV3-2,TRBJ1-1,.,TGTGCCAGCAGCCCTTCAGTCATGGGGGGCACTGAAGCTTTCTTT,CASSPSVMGGTEAFF
TRBD1,TRBV27,TRBJ1-2,.,TGTGCCAGCAGTTTGCTCGACAGGGGGTATGGCTACACCTTC,CASSLLDRGYGYTF
.,TRBV20-1,TRBJ1-6,once,TGCTACGGTGATAATTCACCCCTCCACTTT,CYGDNSPLHF
TRBD1,TRBV7-3,TRBJ1-2,.,TGTGCCAGCAGCCCTGACAGGGCTAGTGGCTACACCTTC,CASSPDRASGYTF
.,TRBV5-5,TRBJ1-2,many,TGTGCCAGCAGCTTTTGGCAGCAGGGAGGTAATGGCTACACCTTC,CASSFWQQGGNGYTF
TRBD1,TRBV2,TRBJ1-1,.,TGTGCCAGCAGTGAACAGGGGGCGACGGACACTGAAGCTTTCTTT,CASSEQGATDTEAFF
.,TRBV9,TRBJ1-1,.,TGTGCCAGCAGCCCAAGGTGGGGGGAGAACACTGAAGCTTTCTTT,CASSPRWGENTEAFF
.,TRBV1,TRBJ1-4,.,TGCACCAGCAGCCAAGAGAGGGGACAGGGATGGGAAAAACTGTTTTTT,CTSSQERGQGWEKLFF
.,TRBV27,TRBJ2-2,.,TGTGCCAGCAGTTTTCTGACAGAGACGGTTCGGGAGCTGTTTTTT,CASSFLTETVRELFF
.,TRBV6-5,TRBJ2-7,.,TGTGCCAGCAGCCGTCGGACAGTATATATCTACGAGCAGTACTTC,CASSRRTVYIYEQYF
.,TRBV20-1,TRBJ2-7,.,TGCAGTGCTAGTCAGGGGTATCCCTACGAGCAGTACTTC,CSASQGYPYEQYF
TRBD1,TRBV5-4,TRBJ1-4,.,TGTGCCAGCAGCATTGGACAGGGGCCCGAAGGGCTGTTTTTT,CASSIGQGPEGLFF
.,TRBV30,TRBJ1-5,.,TGTGCCTGGAGTTTTACAGGGTTTGGCAATCAGCCCCAGCATTTT,CAWSFTGFGNQPQHF
.,TRBV29-1,TRBJ2-2,.,TGCAGCGTTGTTCGGGGAGTCGGGGAGCTGTTTTTT,CSVVRGVGELFF
TRBD2,TRBV7-2,TRBJ2-2,.,TGTGCCAGCAGCTTACTAGCGGGGGGCTCCGCGAACACCGGGGAGCTGTTTTTT,CASSLLAGGSANTGELFF
TRBD1,TRBV9,TRBJ2-7,.,TGTGCCAGCAGCTCGGCCGGGACAGGGGGCGGTGAGCAGTACTTC,CASSSAGTGGGEQYF
.,TRBV11-3,TRBJ1-6,.,TGTGCCAGCAGCCTGGGGCGGAAAAATTCACCCCTCCACTTT,CASSLGRKNSPLHF